Following are 2 T cell receptor beta chains from one sample sequenced in a study of blood T cell repertoires in COVID-19. Using immunoSEQ multiplex PCR, the repertoire was profiled, and TCRdb retains in-frame clones only, with some absent. The sample lists approximately 110,000 clones, around 76% occurring once. Sample: peripheral blood. The origin of the receptors is a man older than 75 with COVID-19, enrolled during active disease.

The chain has TRBV24-1 and TRBJ2-5; the match to TRBD2 covers 11 bases. The germline gives CDR1 KGHDR, CDR2 SFDVKD. Trimming at V came to 3 bases and at J to 4 bases, leaving 6 bases not matched to a gene. The CDR3 extends over 16 amino acids. The CDR3 here is CATSDGSGRAGETQYF. The DNA for the CDR3 is TGTGCCACCAGTGATGGTAGCGGGAGGGCCGGAGAGACCCAGTACTTC.

The chain has TRBV7-2 and TRBJ1-4, with D uncertain. Trimming removed 3 bases at V and 4 bases at J, with 6 bases between. Germline V gives CDR1 SGHTA, CDR2 FQGNSA. The CDR3 extends over 13 amino acids. The CDR3 here is CASSFTVNEKLFF. CDR3 DNA: TGTGCCAGCAGCTTCACGGTTAATGAAAAACTGTTTTTT.